This record concerns one T cell receptor (beta chain) sequence. Its antigen remains unknown. The record originates from a study of shared clonotypes between healthy human individuals. Study-level information: Each donor had three CD4 naive, three CD4 memory, two CD8 naive and one CD8 memory plate.

Study observations and caveats: The low donor count limited represented genetic and exposure-history diversity.

Method: immunoSEQ multiplex PCR; TCRdb's copy keeps in-frame clones and lacks some. The repertoire has around 640,000 clones, approximately 96% of them found once; the top ten carry 0.11%. Trimming cost V 5 bases and J 4 bases, with 15 bases left between them. The CDR3 length is 14 residues. Germline V gives CDR1 LNHDA, CDR2 SQIVND (reference sequence). CD8 cells regarded as naive lacked CD45RO, were positively chosen for CCR7, and omitted terminally differentiated effector memory CD45RA+ cells. The source of this sequence is a woman in her thirties in good health. Sequencing was done on a sample of naive CD8+ T cells sorted from blood. This rearrangement joins TRBV19 to TRBJ2-7, with D perhaps matching TRBD2 (5 bases). CDR3 residues: CASSPAFRGYEQYF. In DNA form, the CDR3 reads TGTGCCAGTAGTCCGGCATTTCGGGGATACGAGCAGTACTTC.